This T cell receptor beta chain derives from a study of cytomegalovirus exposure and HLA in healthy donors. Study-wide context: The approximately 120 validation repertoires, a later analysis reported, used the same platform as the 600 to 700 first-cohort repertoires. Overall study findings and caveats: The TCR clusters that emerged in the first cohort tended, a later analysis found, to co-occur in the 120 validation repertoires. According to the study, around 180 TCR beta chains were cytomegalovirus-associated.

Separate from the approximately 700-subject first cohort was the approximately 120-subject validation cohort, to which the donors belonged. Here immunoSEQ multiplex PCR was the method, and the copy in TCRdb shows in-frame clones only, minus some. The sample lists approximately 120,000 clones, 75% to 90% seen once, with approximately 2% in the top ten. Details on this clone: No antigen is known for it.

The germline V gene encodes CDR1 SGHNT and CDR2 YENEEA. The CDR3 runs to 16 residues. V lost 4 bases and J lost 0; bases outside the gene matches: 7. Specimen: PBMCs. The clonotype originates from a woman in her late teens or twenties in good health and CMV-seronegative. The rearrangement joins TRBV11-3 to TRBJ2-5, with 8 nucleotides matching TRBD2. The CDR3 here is CASSWGSSGNQETQYF. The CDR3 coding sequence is TGTGCCAGCAGCTGGGGGAGTAGCGGGAACCAAGAGACCCAGTACTTC.